The rows below give T cell receptor beta chains drawn from one sample of a study of cytomegalovirus exposure and HLA in healthy donors. Clones were sequenced by immunoSEQ multiplex PCR, and TCRdb holds only the in-frame ones, with some missing. The sample yields tens of thousands of clones, roughly four fifths seen once. Sequenced: PBMCs. The receptor set was obtained from a woman in her thirties in good health and CMV-seropositive. The CDR3 runs from the conserved cysteine through the conserved F or W. A D gene is named only where the DNA matches it firmly. Some rows have no size entry. The others give once, few or many, or a class for an expanded clone.

clone_size j_call d_call v_call cdr3_aa cdr3_nt
once TRBJ2-1 TRBD2 TRBV7-3 CASSPLLSGRASEQFF TGTGCCAGCAGCCCCTTATTAAGCGGGAGGGCCTCTGAGCAGTTCTTC
few TRBJ1-5 TRBD1 TRBV6-1 CASEQGPFGNQPQHF TGTGCCAGTGAACAGGGGCCATTCGGCAATCAGCCCCAGCATTTT
many TRBJ1-1 TRBD1 TRBV10-2 CASRRDSEAFF TGCGCCAGCAGGAGGGACAGTGAAGCTTTCTTT
few TRBJ2-3 - TRBV5-6 CASSLPRANTQYF TGTGCCAGCAGCTTACCGAGGGCGAATACGCAGTATTTT
once TRBJ2-1 TRBD2 TRBV11-2 CASSTLSGRADNEQFF TGTGCCAGCAGCACCCTCAGCGGGAGGGCCGATAATGAGCAGTTCTTC
- TRBJ1-2 - TRBV25-1 CASSERSLGGYTF TGTGCCAGCAGTGAAAGATCTCTCGGTGGCTACACCTTC
few TRBJ2-2 - TRBV27 CASSLRFAGTGELFF TGTGCCAGCAGTTTAAGGTTCGCGGGTACCGGGGAGCTGTTTTTT
- TRBJ2-3 - TRBV5-6 CASSPGGVTDTQYF TGTGCCAGCAGCCCAGGAGGCGTCACAGATACGCAGTATTTT
- TRBJ1-1 - TRBV11-2 CASSLIARAEAFF TGTGCCAGCAGCTTAATAGCCAGGGCGGAAGCTTTCTTT
few TRBJ2-4 - TRBV6-6 CASTSLSYQVQYF TGTGCCAGCACTAGCCTCAGTTATCAGGTTCAGTACTTC
- TRBJ2-2 TRBD2 TRBV9 CASSGGTTNTGELFF TGTGCCAGCAGCGGGGGGACTACGAACACCGGGGAGCTGTTTTTT
- TRBJ2-7 - TRBV5-1 CASSFRDMAYEQYF TGCGCCAGCAGCTTTCGGGACATGGCCTACGAGCAGTACTTC
- TRBJ1-3 TRBD1 TRBV9 CASHEGTASSGNTIYF TGTGCCTCTCATGAGGGGACAGCGAGCTCTGGAAACACCATATATTTT
- TRBJ2-2 TRBD2 TRBV19 CASSILAGESGELFF TGTGCCAGTAGTATTCTAGCGGGAGAATCCGGGGAGCTGTTTTTT
- TRBJ1-6 - TRBV9 CASSADTAFRPLHF TGTGCCAGCAGCGCGGACACAGCTTTTAGGCCCCTCCACTTT
- TRBJ1-5 - TRBV7-9 CASSLASRGGNQPQHF TGTGCCAGCAGCTTAGCATCCCGTGGGGGGAATCAGCCCCAGCATTTT
- TRBJ2-5 TRBD2 TRBV5-1 CASSLGDREVETQYF TGCGCCAGCAGCTTAGGGGATCGGGAGGTAGAGACCCAGTACTTC
- TRBJ2-7 TRBD1 TRBV7-2 CASSLGDRGSYEQYF TGTGCCAGCAGCTTAGGGGACAGGGGTTCCTACGAGCAGTACTTC
few TRBJ1-5 - TRBV4-3 CASSQDAAQLAPQHF TGCGCCAGCAGCCAAGATGCGGCTCAACTTGCGCCCCAGCATTTT
- TRBJ2-7 - TRBV6-1 CASSDSTDLGEQYF TGTGCCAGCAGTGACTCGACAGACTTGGGCGAGCAGTACTTC
- TRBJ2-7 - TRBV27 CASSLVSGTYEQYF TGTGCCAGCAGTTTGGTTTCCGGGACCTACGAGCAGTACTTC
- TRBJ2-1 - TRBV28 CASSGWAYNEQFF TGTGCCAGCTCGGGGTGGGCCTACAATGAGCAGTTCTTC